This is a list of T cell receptor beta chains from one sample in a study of metastatic and nonmetastatic thyroid tumors. TCRdb re-called the PCR reads via MiXCR. Of around 20,000 clones listed, roughly 12% are singletons. The specimen was blood. These receptors all stem from a female donor with papillary thyroid cancer or a benign thyroid nodule (not recorded which). Some clones in this sample may be carry-over from other donors' samples. CDR3s include the opening cysteine and the closing phenylalanine or tryptophan. Fields, in order: J gene, D gene, V gene, clone size, CDR3 protein, CDR3 DNA. The D gene is left open where the match is weak. Rows may omit the clone size; those that give it use once, few, many or a size class.

J: TRBJ1-4; D: -; V: TRBV6-1; size: medium-sized; CDR3: CASRVTMGEKLFF; DNA: TGTGCCAGCAGGGTCACTATGGGGGAAAAACTGTTTTTT
J: TRBJ1-5; D: TRBD1; V: TRBV4-1; size: many; CDR3: CASSRQGSNQPQHF; DNA: TGCGCCAGCAGCCGACAGGGCAGCAATCAGCCCCAGCATTTT
J: TRBJ2-7; D: -; V: TRBV28; size: medium-sized; CDR3: CASSSARVGIGEQYF; DNA: TGTGCCAGCAGTTCGGCCAGGGTGGGTATTGGCGAGCAGTACTTC
J: TRBJ1-2; D: -; V: TRBV6-1; size: -; CDR3: CASSSPATFNYGYTF; DNA: TGTGCCAGCAGTTCGCCGGCAACCTTTAACTATGGCTACACCTTC
J: TRBJ2-3; D: TRBD2; V: TRBV4-1; size: many; CDR3: CASSQDPAGGATDTQYF; DNA: TGCGCCAGCAGCCAAGACCCAGCGGGGGGGGCCACAGATACGCAGTATTTT
J: TRBJ2-5; D: -; V: TRBV13; size: -; CDR3: CASSRVIEMWVRQVSKDRETQYF; DNA: TGTGCCAGCAGCCGAGTTATCGAAATGTGGGTAAGACAGGTTTCCAAGGATCGAGAGACCCAGTACTTC
J: TRBJ2-7; D: TRBD2; V: TRBV25-1; size: many; CDR3: CATRTSYEQYF; DNA: TGTGCCACGCGGACTAGTTACGAGCAGTACTTC
J: TRBJ2-7; D: -; V: TRBV19; size: -; CDR3: CASSKKGVVNDQYF; DNA: TGTGCCAGTAGTAAAAAGGGGGTGGTCAACGATCAGTACTTC
J: TRBJ1-4; D: -; V: TRBV9; size: -; CDR3: CASSLEGGRSKLFF; DNA: TGTGCCAGCAGCTTAGAGGGGGGGAGGTCAAAACTGTTTTTT
J: TRBJ1-1; D: -; V: TRBV3-1; size: many; CDR3: CASSSPVEAFF; DNA: TGTGCCAGCAGCTCTCCCGTCGAAGCTTTCTTT
J: TRBJ1-6; D: -; V: TRBV6-6; size: -; CDR3: CASSYRVSGYNSPLHF; DNA: TGTGCCAGCAGTTACCGCGTCAGTGGGTATAATTCACCCCTCCACTTT
J: TRBJ2-7; D: -; V: TRBV5-4; size: many; CDR3: CASSGAVEGVRGEQYF; DNA: TGTGCCAGCAGCGGCGCCGTTGAAGGGGTTAGAGGCGAGCAGTACTTC
J: TRBJ2-5; D: -; V: TRBV4-1; size: many; CDR3: CASSKGGTQETQHF; DNA: TGCGCCAGCAGCAAAGGAGGGACCCAAGAGACCCAGCACTTC
J: TRBJ1-5; D: TRBD1; V: TRBV4-2; size: many; CDR3: CASSHLGDSLNQPQHF; DNA: TGTGCCAGCAGCCATCTGGGGGACAGTCTTAATCAGCCCCAGCATTTT
J: TRBJ1-2; D: -; V: TRBV9; size: many; CDR3: CASSLLQGYGYTF; DNA: TGTGCCAGCAGCCTACTCCAGGGCTATGGCTACACCTTC
J: TRBJ1-1; D: -; V: TRBV4-1; size: many; CDR3: CASSQGSGGHTEAFF; DNA: TGCGCCAGCAGCCAAGGTTCAGGCGGGCACACTGAAGCTTTCTTT
J: TRBJ2-7; D: TRBD2; V: TRBV5-4; size: many; CDR3: CATSPGGRTYEQYF; DNA: TGTGCCACCTCTCCGGGGGGGCGGACCTACGAGCAGTACTTC
J: TRBJ2-1; D: TRBD2; V: TRBV6-1; size: medium-sized; CDR3: CASKEGTSGGNEQFF; DNA: TGTGCCAGCAAAGAAGGAACTAGCGGGGGGAATGAGCAGTTCTTC
J: TRBJ1-5; D: -; V: TRBV5-6; size: few; CDR3: CASSWGTSRGQPQHF; DNA: TGTGCCAGCAGCTGGGGGACATCTCGGGGTCAGCCCCAGCATTTT
J: TRBJ2-1; D: TRBD2; V: TRBV11-1; size: -; CDR3: CASSLDGGRGRLAGQFF; DNA: TGTGCCAGCAGCTTAGACGGGGGCAGGGGTCGCCTAGCGGGGCAGTTCTTC
J: TRBJ2-1; D: TRBD2; V: TRBV15; size: many; CDR3: CATSRSTGLAGGPSNEQFF; DNA: TGTGCCACCAGCAGATCTACCGGACTAGCGGGGGGTCCCTCTAATGAGCAGTTCTTC
J: TRBJ2-7; D: TRBD1; V: TRBV12-3/TRBV12-4; size: medium-sized; CDR3: CASSFSGQGISEQYF; DNA: TGTGCCAGCAGTTTTTCGGGACAGGGTATTTCCGAGCAGTACTTC
J: TRBJ2-1; D: TRBD2; V: TRBV20-1; size: many; CDR3: CSARDGTTHYNEQFF; DNA: TGCAGTGCTAGAGATGGGACTACCCATTACAATGAGCAGTTCTTC
J: TRBJ2-2; D: -; V: TRBV5-1; size: -; CDR3: CASSQPVTLNTGELFF; DNA: TGCGCCAGCAGCCAACCGGTGACATTGAACACCGGGGAGCTGTTTTTT
J: TRBJ2-5; D: -; V: TRBV6-1; size: -; CDR3: CASSAPGMRETQYF; DNA: TGTGCCAGCAGTGCACCAGGGATGCGAGAGACCCAGTACTTC
J: TRBJ1-1; D: -; V: TRBV12-3/TRBV12-4; size: few; CDR3: CASIFSRSVRNTEAFF; DNA: TGTGCCAGCATCTTTAGTAGGAGTGTTAGGAACACTGAAGCCTTCTTT
J: TRBJ1-4; D: -; V: TRBV6-5; size: many; CDR3: CASSYRGYEKLFF; DNA: TGTGCCAGCAGTTACAGGGGTTATGAAAAACTGTTTTTT
J: TRBJ1-2; D: -; V: TRBV24-1; size: many; CDR3: CATSGGPGYGYTF; DNA: TGTGCCACCAGTGGCGGACCAGGCTATGGCTACACCTTC
J: TRBJ1-2; D: -; V: TRBV20-1; size: many; CDR3: CSAIKGRFNGYTF; DNA: TGCAGTGCTATAAAAGGAAGATTTAATGGCTACACCTTC
J: TRBJ1-2; D: TRBD1; V: TRBV5-6; size: -; CDR3: CASSLSGTGNYGYTF; DNA: TGTGCCAGCAGCCTAAGCGGGACAGGAAACTATGGCTACACCTTC
J: TRBJ1-2; D: -; V: TRBV3-1; size: many; CDR3: CASSQQRGGGYTF; DNA: TGTGCCAGCAGCCAACAAAGAGGGGGAGGCTACACCTTC
J: TRBJ1-5; D: -; V: TRBV6-5; size: few; CDR3: CASRYSRGSNQPQHF; DNA: TGTGCCAGCAGATATTCCAGGGGTAGCAATCAGCCCCAGCATTTT
J: TRBJ1-2; D: -; V: TRBV6-1; size: medium-sized; CDR3: CASTRTAGYTF; DNA: TGTGCCAGCACCCGGACAGCTGGCTACACCTTC
J: TRBJ1-2; D: -; V: TRBV29-1; size: many; CDR3: CSVSEGWGLYGYTF; DNA: TGCAGCGTTTCCGAGGGTTGGGGCCTGTATGGCTACACCTTC
J: TRBJ1-5; D: TRBD1; V: TRBV28; size: many; CDR3: CASFPWGQGGHQPQHF; DNA: TGTGCCAGCTTTCCCTGGGGACAGGGTGGCCATCAGCCCCAGCATTTT
J: TRBJ2-3; D: -; V: TRBV20-1; size: many; CDR3: CSAPFSGISTDTQYF; DNA: TGCAGTGCCCCCTTTAGCGGTATTAGCACAGATACGCAGTATTTT
J: TRBJ2-1; D: -; V: TRBV6-2/TRBV6-3; size: many; CDR3: CASRGTGLAEYNEQFF; DNA: TGTGCCAGCAGGGGAACGGGACTGGCGGAGTACAATGAGCAGTTCTTC
J: TRBJ2-7; D: TRBD1; V: TRBV20-1; size: many; CDR3: CSAPTGVGEQYF; DNA: TGCAGTGCACCCACAGGGGTGGGGGAGCAGTACTTC
J: TRBJ2-6; D: TRBD1; V: TRBV6-2/TRBV6-3; size: few; CDR3: CASRLATGASGSNVLTF; DNA: TGTGCCAGCAGGCTCGCGACAGGGGCGTCTGGGTCCAACGTCCTGACTTTC
J: TRBJ2-7; D: -; V: TRBV20-1; size: -; CDR3: CSARKGGLGYEQYF; DNA: TGCAGTGCTCGAAAGGGCGGGCTCGGCTACGAGCAGTACTTC
J: TRBJ1-4; D: TRBD1; V: TRBV27; size: -; CDR3: CASSSMGQREKLFF; DNA: TGTGCCAGCAGTTCGATGGGACAGAGGGAAAAACTGTTTTTT
J: TRBJ1-4; D: -; V: TRBV6-2/TRBV6-3; size: -; CDR3: CASSYPTEKLFF; DNA: TGTGCCAGCAGTTACCCGACCGAAAAACTGTTTTTT
J: TRBJ2-2; D: TRBD2; V: TRBV27; size: medium-sized; CDR3: CASRRRLAGGSNTGELFF; DNA: TGTGCCAGCAGGAGGAGGCTAGCGGGAGGCTCGAACACCGGGGAGCTGTTTTTT